Below, 3 T cell receptor beta chains from the same sample are listed, as sequenced in a study of shared clonotypes between healthy human individuals. TCRdb's copy holds only in-frame clones and misses some; the assay was immunoSEQ multiplex PCR. The sample holds 190,000 or so clones, 65% to 70% seen once. Sequencing input: memory CD4+ T cells sorted from blood. Subset defined: CD45RA-negative fraction. These receptors were obtained from a young man in good health.

The chain employs TRBV11-3 and TRBJ2-1; TRBD1 or TRBD2 may be the D gene (5 bases each). The germline gives CDR1 SGHNT, CDR2 YENEEA. The CDR3 runs to 14 residues. V dropped 3 bases and J dropped 7 bases, with 13 bases sitting between them. For the CDR3, the DNA is TGTGCCAGCAGCTTGGGACCCAACCAAAATGAGCAGTTCTTC. It codes for CASSLGPNQNEQFF.

The chain is built from TRBV7-8 and TRBJ2-1; D is unresolved. Germline CDR1 SGHVS, CDR2 FQNEAQ. The V and J ends lost 3 bases and 0 bases respectively, with 9 bases between them. CDR3 length: 15 amino acids. In nucleotides, the CDR3 is TGTGCCAGCAGCTTTAACCCTCACTCCTACAATGAGCAGTTCTTC. Its protein product is CASSFNPHSYNEQFF. Filled out from reference TRBV7-8 and TRBJ2-1, the complete variable domain reads GAGVSQSPRYKVAKRGQDVALRCDPISGHVSLFWYQQALGQGPEFLTYFQNEAQLDKSGLPSDRFFAERPEGSVSTLKIQRTQQEDSAVYLCASSFNPHSYNEQFFGPGTRLTVL.

This chain joins TRBV9 and TRBJ1-1; possible D gene TRBD1, 5 bases. V was cut by 2 bases and J by 11 bases, with 22 bases left in between. Germline assignment: CDR1 SGDLS and CDR2 YYNGEE. This CDR3 is built from 15 residues. In DNA form, the CDR3 reads TGTGCCAGCAGCGTGTCCCGGGATGGGGGAGGGGAGGCTTTCTTT. Its protein is CASSVSRDGGGEAFF.